The sequence of this T cell receptor (beta chain) was determined in a study of shared clonotypes between healthy human individuals. Using immunoSEQ multiplex PCR, the repertoire was profiled, and TCRdb retains in-frame clones only, with some absent. The sample lists about 2.4 million clones, under 95% occurring once. V shed 6 bases and J shed 0 bases, with 11 bases lying between them. CDR1 and CDR2 from the germline V gene are MNHNY and SVGAGI (reference sequence). This CDR3 is built from 15 residues. This sequence was found in a man aged 18 to 29 in good health. Some clones in this sample may be carry-over from other donors' samples. Specimen: naive CD4+ T cells from PBMCs. The subset here: CD45RA+ positively selected. The chain links TRBV6-6 to TRBJ2-2; the D gene is possibly TRBD2 (5 bases). As DNA, the CDR3 is TGTGCCAGCAGCCGCCCGGGGACGAACACCGGGGAGCTGTTTTTT. Its translation: CASSRPGTNTGELFF.